The next 27 T cell receptor beta chains were all read from a single sample in a study of T cell responses to AZD1222 COVID-19 vaccine. The data were produced by immunoSEQ multiplex PCR, yet TCRdb's version contains in-frame clones alone and is incomplete. The sample gives some 79,000 clones, roughly 85% of which show up once; around 3.5% is in the top ten. The specimen comprised peripheral blood, sampled 28 days after the second AZD1222 dose. These receptors all stem from an adult who received the AZD1222 COVID-19 vaccine.

V is TRBV7-2 and J is TRBJ2-5; no clear D gene. CDR1 is SGHTA and CDR2 is FQGNSA in the germline V gene. The CDR3 is made up of 14 amino acids. The V and J ends lost 2 bases and 5 bases respectively, with 12 bases between them. The CDR3 spells CASSLYRIGETQYF. CDR3 sequence (DNA): TGTGCCAGCAGCTTATACCGGATTGGGGAGACCCAGTACTTC.

The chain couples TRBV9 to TRBJ2-4, with D possibly matching TRBD2 (6 bases). There are 15 residues in the CDR3. V lost 4 bases to trimming and J lost 5 bases, with 16 bases between them. The germline V gene has CDR1 SGDLS and CDR2 YYNGEE. CDR3 sequence: CASSFNSGEENIQYF. CDR3 nucleotide sequence: TGTGCCAGCAGCTTCAACTCTGGGGAGGAAAACATTCAGTACTTC.

The chain combines TRBV9 with TRBJ1-2, with D tentatively TRBD1 (6 bases). Between the trimmed V and J ends, which lost 0 bases and 7 bases, there was a span of 10 bases. This CDR3 is built from 13 residues. Germline V lookup: CDR1 SGDLS, CDR2 YYNGEE. DNA of the CDR3: TGTGCCAGCAGCGTAGAAAACAGGGCTGGCTACACCTTC. Translation gives CASSVENRAGYTF.

V and J are TRBV9 and TRBJ2-1; D might be TRBD2 (6 bases). The ends were cut back, 4 bases at V and 8 bases at J, with 16 bases in the middle. Germline CDR1 SGDLS, CDR2 YYNGEE. This CDR3 spans 14 amino acids. For the CDR3, the DNA is TGTGCCAGCAGCAATTTTAGGAGGGCCGATGAGCAGTTCTTC. Protein: CASSNFRRADEQFF.

The chain is built from TRBV30 and TRBJ1-5; tentatively, D is TRBD1 (5 bases). The germline gives CDR1 GTSNPN, CDR2 SVGIG (reference sequence). The CDR3 totals 14 residues. V shed 4 bases and J shed 2 bases, with 12 bases lying between them. CDR3 loop: CAWTRRGGNQPQHF. The CDR3 DNA follows: TGTGCCTGGACTAGGAGGGGAGGCAATCAGCCCCAGCATTTT.

The chain employs TRBV19 and TRBJ2-2; TRBD2 is a possible D gene (5 bases). CDR1 is LNHDA, CDR2 SQIVND, per germline (reference sequence). Deletions cut 1 base from V and 6 bases from J, with 15 bases between. CDR3 length: 16 amino acids. As DNA, the CDR3 is TGTGCCAGTAGTATAGTGAGGGTGGGCAGCCCCGGGGAGCTGTTTTTT. Translating gives CASSIVRVGSPGELFF.

The rearrangement links TRBV28 to TRBJ2-1; 8 bases line up with TRBD1. Trimming at V came to 4 bases and at J to 6 bases, leaving 5 bases not matched to a gene. The CDR3 is made up of 14 amino acids. CDR1 and CDR2 (germline): MDHEN, SYDVKM. The CDR3 nucleotides read TGTGCCAGCAGTTCTCCGGGACAGGTCAATGAGCAGTTCTTC. Its translation: CASSSPGQVNEQFF.

The genes are TRBV27 and TRBJ1-1; D is undetermined. Germline V gene lookup returns CDR1 MNHEY and CDR2 SMNVEV (reference sequence). The CDR3 has 14 amino acids. The germline V and J ends were trimmed by 7 bases and 6 bases, with 18 bases remaining between them. In nucleotides, the CDR3 is TGTGCCAGCACCAAAGAGGGTATGGTGGCTGAAGCTTTCTTT. This gives the protein CASTKEGMVAEAFF.

The chain has TRBV29-1 and TRBJ1-2, with a tentative D call TRBD1 (6 bases). There are 12 residues in the CDR3. Germline values: CDR1 SQVTM, CDR2 ANQGSEA. Between the trimmed V and J ends, which lost 5 bases and 0 bases, there was a span of 7 bases. Written as DNA, the CDR3 is TGCAGCGTTTCAGGGGCTAACTATGGCTACACCTTC. Amino acids: CSVSGANYGYTF.

This clone has only one observation. This could be a read error, since a much larger clone is one nucleotide away. Other DNA sequences in this specimen translate into the identical CDR3. The gene calls are TRBV5-4 and TRBJ2-7, with TRBD1 identical over 8 bases. With 0 bases clipped from V and 5 bases from J, the junction kept 4 bases outside the gene matches. This CDR3 contains 14 residues. Germline CDR1 reads SGHNT; CDR2 reads YYREEE (reference sequence). CDR3 region: CASSLGQGFDEQYF. CDR3 nucleotide sequence: TGTGCCAGCAGCTTGGGACAGGGGTTTGACGAGCAGTACTTC.

The chain recombines TRBV24-1 with TRBJ1-1; D uncertain. CDR1 and CDR2 (germline): KGHDR, SFDVKD. V dropped 7 bases and J dropped 3 bases, with 17 bases sitting between them. This CDR3 region has 15 residues. The CDR3, as DNA: TGTGCCACCAGCCAGTTCAGCGGGTGTCACACTGAAGCTTTCTTT. Translating it yields CATSQFSGCHTEAFF.

The chain joins TRBV30 to TRBJ1-1; D not certain. Germline CDR1 is GTSNPN and CDR2 is SVGIG (reference sequence). V gave up 4 bases and J gave up 0 bases, with 9 bases separating them. This CDR3 is built from 13 residues. In nucleotides, the CDR3 is TGTGCCTGGACCGCCTGGATGAACACTGAAGCTTTCTTT. Translation gives CAWTAWMNTEAFF.

This chain connects TRBV3-1 (or the pseudogene TRBV3-2) to TRBJ2-3; 8 bases agree with TRBD1. Per the germline V gene, CDR1 is LGHDT and CDR2 is YNNKEL (reference sequence). The CDR3 totals 14 residues. After removal of 3 bases from V and 4 bases from J, the junction contained 3 bases not matched to a gene. The CDR3 DNA is TGTGCCAGCAGCCAGACAGGGGTTGCAGATACGCAGTATTTT. Translating it yields CASSQTGVADTQYF.

The CDR3 DNA reads as TGTGCCAGCAGTTCAGGGTACTCCTATAATTCACCCCTCCACTTT. It encodes CASSSGYSYNSPLHF. The rearrangement uses TRBV11-1 and TRBJ1-6; D may be TRBD1 (5 bases). Germline lookup yields CDR1 SGHAT and CDR2 FQDESV (reference sequence). The CDR3 spans 15 residues. Trimming removed 6 bases from V and 0 bases from J, with 9 bases in between.

This chain connects TRBV5-1 to TRBJ2-3; 11 bases agree with TRBD2. This CDR3 has 17 residues. Germline V CDR1 and CDR2: SGHRS, YFSETQ. Trimming at V came to 0 bases and at J to 4 bases, leaving 7 bases not matched to a gene. The CDR3: CASSLVPSGGTADTQYF. CDR3 coding DNA: TGCGCCAGCAGCTTGGTTCCTAGCGGGGGGACGGCAGATACGCAGTATTTT.

The sample holds one count of this clone. The chain recombines TRBV28 with TRBJ1-1, with TRBD1 matching 10 bases. Per the germline V gene, CDR1 is MDHEN and CDR2 is SYDVKM. This CDR3 has 14 residues. V lost 5 bases to trimming and J lost 4 bases; unmatched junction nucleotides: 4. The CDR3 DNA reads TGTGCCAGCAGTGGGGACAGGGGTGGCACTGAAGCTTTCTTT. Amino acids: CASSGDRGGTEAFF.

V and J are TRBV5-1 and TRBJ1-1; D ambiguous. Germline V gene sequence: CDR1 SGHRS, CDR2 YFSETQ. V gave up 2 bases and J gave up 0 bases, with 14 bases separating them. The CDR3 is 16 amino acids. In DNA, the CDR3 is TGCGCCAGCAGCTTAGATAGAGGCCAGATGAACACTGAAGCTTTCTTT. It is translated as CASSLDRGQMNTEAFF.

This sequence joins TRBV6-1 and TRBJ1-2, with D unclear. V was shortened by 3 bases and J by 1 base, with 9 bases between the two germline ends. The CDR3 is 14 residues long. The germline CDR1 and CDR2 sequences are MNHNS and SASEGT. The CDR3 sequence: CASSEEGDNYGYTF. For the CDR3, the DNA is TGTGCCAGCAGTGAGGAGGGCGATAACTATGGCTACACCTTC.

There are a few counts of this clone. This sequence joins TRBV29-1 and TRBJ2-1, with 7 bases lining up with TRBD1. Germline assignment: CDR1 SQVTM and CDR2 ANQGSEA. The CDR3 is 12 amino acids. V lost 5 bases, J lost 5 bases, and 3 bases stayed unmatched. The CDR3 nucleotides read TGCAGCGTTTACGGGACAGACAATGAGCAGTTCTTC. It encodes CSVYGTDNEQFF.

The chain links TRBV5-1 to TRBJ1-4; D remains ambiguous. Germline V lookup: CDR1 SGHRS, CDR2 YFSETQ. The CDR3 sequence is 13 residues long. Trimming stripped 0 bases from V and 5 bases from J, with 5 bases between. CDR3: CASSLAGNEKLFF. The CDR3 DNA is TGCGCCAGCAGCTTGGCCGGGAATGAAAAACTGTTTTTT.

The genes are TRBV6-5 and TRBJ2-1, with TRBD2 identical over 8 bases. Germline trimming cut 4 bases from V and 16 bases from J; bases unmatched to any gene: 15. Germline CDR1 is MNHEY and CDR2 is SVGAGI. This CDR3 spans 14 amino acids. The CDR3 bases are TGTGCCAGCAGTTTCTCCCCTCCGGGACTAGTATTTTTCTTC. Encoded protein: CASSFSPPGLVFFF.

This clone was picked up one time. The chain employs TRBV6-5 and TRBJ2-1, with unresolved D. Germline V gene data show CDR1 as MNHEY and CDR2 as SVGAGI. Trimming took 5 bases from V and 0 from J, leaving 8 bases between them. The CDR3 runs to 14 residues. CDR3 protein: CASSPRTSYNEQFF. Written as DNA, the CDR3 is TGTGCCAGCAGTCCGCGCACCTCCTACAATGAGCAGTTCTTC.

The chain combines TRBV19 with TRBJ1-6; TRBD1 matches at 7 bases. Trimming took 5 bases from V and 7 from J; bases not matched to a gene: 2. The CDR3 is 13 amino acids. CDR1 LNHDA and CDR2 SQIVND come from the germline V gene (reference sequence). The CDR3 is CASSLGQNSPLHF. CDR3 DNA: TGTGCCAGTAGTTTGGGACAGAATTCACCCCTCCACTTT.

Only one count was recorded for this clone. V gene TRBV6-5 combines with J gene TRBJ1-1, with a tentative D call TRBD1 (5 bases). V was trimmed by 4 bases and J by 0 bases, leaving 9 bases between them. This CDR3 is 14 amino acids long. Germline V gene sequence: CDR1 MNHEY, CDR2 SVGAGI. The CDR3 nucleotides are TGTGCCAGCAGTTTGGACATTGTGAACACTGAAGCTTTCTTT. It translates to CASSLDIVNTEAFF.

This clone was found once. This rearrangement joins TRBV11-2 to TRBJ1-2; D is unclear. Germline CDR1 SGHAT, CDR2 FQNNGV. The CDR3 length is 15 residues. V lost 2 bases and J lost 3, with 13 bases in between. CDR3: CASSLRRSSDYGYTF. CDR3 DNA sequence: TGTGCCAGCAGCTTACGTCGCAGCAGTGACTATGGCTACACCTTC.

This clone was counted a single time. V usage is TRBV28 and J usage is TRBJ2-7, with 8 positions matching TRBD1. CDR3 length: 14 amino acids. Trimming removed 4 bases from V and 5 bases from J; junction bases left unmatched: 7. CDR1 and CDR2 (germline): MDHEN, SYDVKM. The CDR3 sequence is CASSSLAGGDEQYF. The DNA of the CDR3 is TGTGCCAGCAGTTCCCTGGCAGGGGGCGACGAGCAGTACTTC. Variable domain in full (rest from reference TRBV28 and TRBJ2-7): DVKVTQSSRYLVKRTGEKVFLECVQDMDHENMFWYRQDPGLGLRLIYFSYDVKMKEKGDIPEGYSVSREKKERFSLILESASTNQTSMYLCASSSLAGGDEQYFGPGTRLTVT.

The chain has TRBV11-2 and TRBJ1-3, with D unresolved. The CDR3 spans 16 residues. V was pared by 4 bases and J by 0 bases, with 13 bases between. CDR1 is SGHAT, CDR2 FQNNGV, per germline. For the CDR3, the DNA is TGTGCCAGCAGCTCCCGGGCGGGTGGCTCTGGAAACACCATATATTTT. It encodes CASSSRAGGSGNTIYF.